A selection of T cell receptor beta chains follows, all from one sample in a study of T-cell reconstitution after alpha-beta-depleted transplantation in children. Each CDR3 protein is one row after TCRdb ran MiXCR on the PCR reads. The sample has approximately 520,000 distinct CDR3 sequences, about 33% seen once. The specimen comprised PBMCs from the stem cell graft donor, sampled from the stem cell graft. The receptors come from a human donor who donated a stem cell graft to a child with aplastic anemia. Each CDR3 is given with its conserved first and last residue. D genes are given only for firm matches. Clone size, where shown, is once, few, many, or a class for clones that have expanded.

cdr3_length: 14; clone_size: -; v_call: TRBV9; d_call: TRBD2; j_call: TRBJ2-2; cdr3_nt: TGTGCCAGCAGCGTAGCGGGGGGCACCGGGGAGCTGTTTTTT; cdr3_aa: CASSVAGGTGELFF
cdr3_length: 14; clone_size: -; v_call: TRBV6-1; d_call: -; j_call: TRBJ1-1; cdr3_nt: TGTGCCAGCACGCCCGGGGCCCGGGGCACTGAAGCTTTCTTT; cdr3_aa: CASTPGARGTEAFF
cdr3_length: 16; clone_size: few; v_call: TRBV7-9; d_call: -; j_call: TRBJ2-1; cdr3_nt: TGTGCCAGCAGCCAAGGACAGCCAAGCTCCTACAATGAGCAGTTCTTC; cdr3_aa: CASSQGQPSSYNEQFF
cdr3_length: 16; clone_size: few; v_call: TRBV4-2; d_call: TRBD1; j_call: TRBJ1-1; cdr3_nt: TGTGCCAGCAGCCCATTGACGGGACAGGGTAACACTGAAGCTTTCTTT; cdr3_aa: CASSPLTGQGNTEAFF
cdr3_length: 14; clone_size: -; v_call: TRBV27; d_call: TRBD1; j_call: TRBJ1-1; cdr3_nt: TGTGCCAACAGTGAGGGGACAGGGACCACTGAAGCTTTCTTT; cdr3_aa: CANSEGTGTTEAFF
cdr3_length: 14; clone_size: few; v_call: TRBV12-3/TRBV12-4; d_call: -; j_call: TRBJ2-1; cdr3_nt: TGTGCCAGCAGTTTATTCGGCTCGGAGAATGAGCAGTTCTTC; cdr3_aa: CASSLFGSENEQFF
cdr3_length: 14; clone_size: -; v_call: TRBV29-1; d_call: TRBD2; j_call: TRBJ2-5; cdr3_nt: TGCAGCGTTGGGACTAGCGGGAGTTATGAGACCCAGTACTTC; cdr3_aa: CSVGTSGSYETQYF
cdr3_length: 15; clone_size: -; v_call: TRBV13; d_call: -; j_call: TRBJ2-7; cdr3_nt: TGTGCCAGCAGCCTACGAGGGGCCAGCTCCTACGAGCAGTACTTC; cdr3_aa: CASSLRGASSYEQYF
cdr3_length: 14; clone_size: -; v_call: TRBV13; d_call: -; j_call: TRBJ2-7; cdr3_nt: TGTGCCAGCAGCGCCCCGGAGAGCTCCTACGAGCAGTACTTC; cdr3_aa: CASSAPESSYEQYF
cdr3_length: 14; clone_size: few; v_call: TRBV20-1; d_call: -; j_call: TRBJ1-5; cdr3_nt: TGCAGTGCTAGAGCGAACAGGGATCTTCAGCCCCAGCATTTT; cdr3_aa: CSARANRDLQPQHF